The 23 T cell receptor beta chains reported below all come from one sample, sequenced in a study of cytomegalovirus exposure and HLA in healthy donors. Sequencing used immunoSEQ multiplex PCR; TCRdb keeps in-frame clones, though not all of them. In the table there are about 110,000 clones, approximately 89% of which are singletons. What was sequenced was PBMCs. Receptor source: a young woman in good health and CMV-seronegative.

CDR3 in DNA: TGTGCCAGCAGCCCGTTGAGCGGAGCCTACGAGCAGTACTTC. Its protein product is CASSPLSGAYEQYF. The V call is TRBV5-4, the J call TRBJ2-7; possible D gene TRBD2, 5 bases. The CDR3 totals 14 residues. The germline V gene encodes CDR1 SGHNT and CDR2 YYREEE (reference sequence). The germline V and J ends were trimmed by 4 bases and 2 bases, with 13 bases remaining between them.

The chain is built from TRBV5-1 and TRBJ2-7; unclear D gene. Trimming cost V 0 bases and J 2 bases, with 3 bases left between them. From germline, CDR1 is SGHRS and CDR2 YFSETQ. There are 12 residues in the CDR3. The CDR3 here is CASSLGAYEQYF. The CDR3 DNA reads TGCGCCAGCAGCTTGGGAGCCTACGAGCAGTACTTC.

Here the CDR3 DNA reads TGTGCCAGCAGCCCCCGGGGGTATAATGAAAAACTGTTTTTT. Amino acid sequence: CASSPRGYNEKLFF. V and J are TRBV5-8 and TRBJ1-4; TRBD1 might be the D (5 bases). Trimming removed 4 bases at V and 4 bases at J, with 11 bases between. Germline V gene data show CDR1 as SGHTS and CDR2 as YDEGEE. The CDR3 sequence is 14 residues long. Looking up the rest from reference TRBV5-8 and TRBJ1-4 gives the full variable domain: EAGVTQSPTHLIKTRGQQATLRCSPISGHTSVYWYQQALGLGLQFLLWYDEGEERNRGNFPPRFSGRQFPNYSSELNVNALELEDSALYLCASSPRGYNEKLFFGSGTQLSVL.

The chain has TRBV9 and TRBJ1-4; 7 bases are a match to TRBD1. The V gene's germline CDR1 is SGDLS and CDR2 YYNGEE. V shed 2 bases and J 7 bases; nucleotides not matched to a gene: 8. This CDR3 has 15 amino acids. The CDR3 nucleotides read TGTGCCAGCAGCGTTACCGGGACAGCTTCTGAAAAACTGTTTTTT. Translating gives CASSVTGTASEKLFF. Full variable domain (rest looked up from reference TRBV9 and TRBJ1-4): DSGVTQTPKHLITATGQRVTLRCSPRSGDLSVYWYQQSLDQGLQFLIQYYNGEERAKGNILERFSAQQFPDLHSELNLSSLELGDSALYFCASSVTGTASEKLFFGSGTQLSVL.

The CDR3 DNA follows: TGTGCCAGCAGCAACCAACTAGCGGGAGGAGAGACCCAGTACTTC. It translates to CASSNQLAGGETQYF. The genes are TRBV5-4 and TRBJ2-5, with TRBD2 matching over 12 bases. This CDR3 has 15 residues. Trimming at V came to 4 bases and at J to 4 bases, leaving 5 bases not matched to a gene. Per the germline V gene, CDR1 is SGHNT and CDR2 is YYREEE (reference sequence). The full variable domain, completed using reference TRBV5-4 and TRBJ2-5, is ETGVTQSPTHLIKTRGQQVTLRCSSQSGHNTVSWYQQALGQGPQFIFQYYREEENGRGNFPPRFSGLQFPNYSSELNVNALELDDSALYLCASSNQLAGGETQYFGPGTRLLVL.

This chain uses TRBV27 with TRBJ2-3; 11 positions agree with TRBD1. The CDR3 spans 17 residues. Unmatched junction bases numbered 12, after V lost 5 bases and J lost 5 bases. CDR1 and CDR2 (germline): MNHEY, SMNVEV (reference sequence). The CDR3 protein is CASSTERGQGALDTQYF. CDR3 bases: TGTGCCAGCAGTACCGAGAGAGGACAGGGGGCTTTAGATACGCAGTATTTT.

This chain connects TRBV28 to TRBJ2-7; TRBD1 might be the D (6 bases). CDR1 is MDHEN, CDR2 SYDVKM, per germline. Deletions cut 5 bases from V and 1 base from J, with 12 bases between. CDR3 size: 14 residues. The CDR3 is CASSARDMSYEQYF. The CDR3 DNA reads as TGTGCCAGCAGTGCCCGGGACATGTCCTACGAGCAGTACTTC.

The chain uses TRBV5-4 and TRBJ2-7; 8 bases line up with TRBD2. The junction had 7 bases not matched to a gene; V was cut back by 4 bases and J by 4 bases. This CDR3 region has 14 residues. Looked up from germline, CDR1 is SGHNT and CDR2 is YYREEE (reference sequence). Here the CDR3 reads CASSIGTSKYEQYF. Here the CDR3 DNA reads TGTGCCAGCAGCATAGGGACTAGTAAGTACGAGCAGTACTTC. Full variable domain (remainder filled in from reference TRBV5-4 and TRBJ2-7): ETGVTQSPTHLIKTRGQQVTLRCSSQSGHNTVSWYQQALGQGPQFIFQYYREEENGRGNFPPRFSGLQFPNYSSELNVNALELDDSALYLCASSIGTSKYEQYFGPGTRLTVT.

The rearrangement uses TRBV4-1 and TRBJ2-7; 8 bases are a match to TRBD2. Germline values: CDR1 MGHRA, CDR2 YSYEKL. CDR3 size: 15 residues. Trimming at V came to 0 bases and at J to 6 bases, leaving 7 bases not matched to a gene. In nucleotides, the CDR3 is TGCGCCAGCAGCCAAGATTACGGGAGGGTAGGCGAGCAGTACTTC. It specifies CASSQDYGRVGEQYF.

The rearrangement links TRBV7-9 to TRBJ1-1; 7 bases match TRBD1. With 4 bases clipped from V and 4 bases from J, the junction kept 9 bases outside the gene matches. Germline V gene sequence: CDR1 SEHNR, CDR2 FQNEAQ (reference sequence). The CDR3 sequence is 15 residues long. The CDR3 reads CASSSFRQGVTEAFF. The CDR3 nucleotides read TGTGCCAGCAGCTCATTCAGACAGGGCGTCACTGAAGCTTTCTTT.

J is TRBJ1-2 and V is TRBV2; D is possibly TRBD1 (6 bases). The germline gives CDR1 SNHLY, CDR2 FYNNEI. V was trimmed by 8 bases and J by 5 bases, leaving 24 bases between them. The CDR3 length is 16 residues. The CDR3 bases are TGTGCCAGCGACCCTGTTCCGGGACAAACCTTATATGGCTACACCTTC. This gives the protein CASDPVPGQTLYGYTF.

The rearrangement links TRBV10-2 to TRBJ1-2, with a weak D call TRBD1 (6 bases). V lost 6 bases and J 4 bases, leaving 9 bases between the germline ends. The germline CDR1 and CDR2 sequences are WSHSY and SAAADI. CDR3 length: 12 amino acids. The CDR3 sequence is CASRGQAYGYTF. In nucleotides, the CDR3 is TGCGCCAGCAGGGGACAAGCCTATGGCTACACCTTC.

This rearrangement joins TRBV10-2 to TRBJ2-7; tentatively, D is TRBD1 (6 bases). The CDR3 has 14 amino acids. V lost 7 bases, J lost 3 bases, and 16 bases lay in between. The germline gives CDR1 WSHSY, CDR2 SAAADI. The CDR3 spells CASTFRDTVYEQYF. CDR3 DNA: TGCGCCAGCACCTTCCGGGACACTGTCTACGAGCAGTACTTC.

This chain links TRBV29-1 with TRBJ1-2, with TRBD1 identical over 11 bases. CDR3 length equals 13 residues. CDR1 SQVTM and CDR2 ANQGSEA come from the germline V gene. Unmatched junction bases numbered 4, after V lost 6 bases and J lost 4 bases. Written as DNA, the CDR3 is TGCAGCGTCCGGACAGGGGGCTCCTATGGCTACACCTTC. The encoded protein is CSVRTGGSYGYTF.

V gene TRBV29-1 combines with J gene TRBJ2-7, with D hard to call. The CDR3 loop spans 10 amino acids. The germline V and J ends were trimmed by 6 bases and 1 base, with 4 bases remaining between them. The germline gives CDR1 SQVTM, CDR2 ANQGSEA. This CDR3 reads CSVSSYEQYF. The CDR3 DNA is TGCAGCGTATCTTCCTACGAGCAGTACTTC.

This clone came up once. The chain joins TRBV19 to TRBJ1-1, with TRBD1 as a possible D gene (6 bases). The CDR3 extends over 13 amino acids. CDR1 and CDR2 from the germline V gene are LNHDA and SQIVND (reference sequence). Trimming shortened V by 7 bases and J by 2 bases, and 11 bases separated the two germline ends. Written as DNA, the CDR3 is TGTGCCAGTAAACAACAGGGAAACACTGAAGCTTTCTTT. Residues: CASKQQGNTEAFF. Full variable domain (missing parts from reference TRBV19 and TRBJ1-1): DGGITQSPKYLFRKEGQNVTLSCEQNLNHDAMYWYRQDPGQGLRLIYYSQIVNDFQKGDIAEGYSVSREKKESFPLTVTSAQKNPTAFYLCASKQQGNTEAFFGQGTRLTVV.

The J gene is TRBJ1-3, the V gene TRBV28, with D unresolved. V was clipped by 5 bases and J by 4 bases, with 12 bases between them. The CDR3 totals 14 residues. CDR1 MDHEN and CDR2 SYDVKM come from the germline V gene. CDR3 loop: CASSLNTLGNTIYF. DNA for the CDR3: TGTGCCAGCAGTCTGAACACCTTAGGAAACACCATATATTTT.

The rearrangement links TRBV6-5 to TRBJ2-5, with D possibly matching TRBD2 (6 bases). CDR1 and CDR2 from the germline V gene are MNHEY and SVGAGI. The V and J ends lost 6 bases and 5 bases respectively, with 19 bases between them. The CDR3 is 15 residues long. The CDR3 DNA reads TGTGCCAGCAGCACCGCAGGGCGGGGCGGCGAGACCCAGTACTTC. Its translation: CASSTAGRGGETQYF.

This CDR3 reads CASSPAGAPFNQPQHF. The CDR3 DNA reads as TGTGCCAGCTCACCTGCCGGAGCTCCGTTCAATCAGCCCCAGCATTTT. This chain links TRBV18 with TRBJ1-5; D is uncertain. CDR1 and CDR2 from the germline V gene are KGHSH and LQKENI. The CDR3 spans 16 residues. V dropped 3 bases and J dropped 3 bases, with 15 bases sitting between them. Looking up the rest from reference TRBV18 and TRBJ1-5 gives the full variable domain: NAGVMQNPRHLVRRRGQEARLRCSPMKGHSHVYWYRQLPEEGLKFMVYLQKENIIDESGMPKERFSAEFPKEGPSILRIQQVVRGDSAAYFCASSPAGAPFNQPQHFGDGTRLSIL.

This sequence joins TRBV5-4 and TRBJ2-5, with 10 bases that match TRBD2. CDR3 length: 16 residues. Germline CDR1 reads SGHNT; CDR2 reads YYREEE (reference sequence). V shed 0 bases, J shed 3 bases, and the junction held 5 bases outside the gene matches. DNA of the CDR3: TGTGCCAGCAGCTTGGACAAGCGGGGGGGCGAAGAGACCCAGTACTTC. It yields the protein CASSLDKRGGEETQYF.

V and J are TRBV5-4 and TRBJ2-1, with 8 bases matching TRBD2. Germline lookup yields CDR1 SGHNT and CDR2 YYREEE (reference sequence). The CDR3 contains 16 residues. The V segment lost 4 bases and the J segment 9 bases; nucleotides outside the gene matches: 15. The CDR3 nucleotides read TGTGCCAGCAGCCAAGACAGCGGGGGAGGGCCCTCTGAGCAGTTCTTC. As protein: CASSQDSGGGPSEQFF.

This chain links TRBV25-1 with TRBJ2-1, with 7 bases aligning to TRBD1. Germline trimming cut 4 bases from V and 6 bases from J; bases unmatched to any gene: 15. This CDR3 region has 17 residues. The germline V gene encodes CDR1 MGHDK and CDR2 SYGVNS. In nucleotides, the CDR3 is TGTGCCAGCAGTGGTTTAATCTCGAACAGGGGCGGCAATGAGCAGTTCTTC. Its protein product is CASSGLISNRGGNEQFF. Filled out from reference TRBV25-1 and TRBJ2-1, the complete variable domain reads EADIYQTPRYLVIGTGKKITLECSQTMGHDKMYWYQQDPGMELHLIHYSYGVNSTEKGDLSSESTVSRIRTEHFPLTLESARPSHTSQYLCASSGLISNRGGNEQFFGPGTRLTVL.

A word on this clone: An end of the junction differs from the germline gene, which may be a read error. The rearrangement links TRBV9 to TRBJ2-3; tentatively, D is TRBD2 (6 bases). Germline V gives CDR1 SGDLS, CDR2 YYNGEE. This CDR3 has 17 amino acids. The chain's CDR3 is CAGSASWRGEGPDTQYF. CDR3 sequence (DNA): TGTGCCGGCAGCGCCTCGTGGCGGGGCGAGGGGCCAGATACGCAGTATTTT.